Each of the 27 T cell receptor beta chains below was sequenced from the same sample in a study of blood T cell repertoires in COVID-19. The assay was immunoSEQ multiplex PCR, and TCRdb's table has in-frame clones only and misses some. In the table there are fewer than 500,000 clones, around 86% of which are singletons. The material sequenced was peripheral blood. The receptors derive from a woman aged 25-40 years with active or convalescent COVID-19.

The rearrangement uses TRBV10-2 and TRBJ2-2; 7 bases agree with TRBD1. The CDR3 is made up of 14 amino acids. The V and J ends lost 7 bases and 7 bases, in that order; junction bases with no gene match: 9. The germline gives CDR1 WSHSY, CDR2 SAAADI. In nucleotides, the CDR3 is TGCGCCAGCAACCACAGGGGTGGCGACGGGGAGCTGTTTTTT. Its protein product is CASNHRGGDGELFF.

This clone has more than one count but fewer than ten. The J gene is TRBJ2-5, the V gene TRBV11-3, with 11 bases fitting TRBD2. CDR3 length: 17 residues. Unmatched junction bases numbered 10, after V lost 5 bases and J lost 2 bases. Per germline, CDR1 SGHNT and CDR2 YENEEA. The DNA of the CDR3 is TGTGCCAGCAGCGATCCCACTAGCGGGAGCCAACAAGAGACCCAGTACTTC. It translates to CASSDPTSGSQQETQYF.

V usage is TRBV18 and J usage is TRBJ2-2, with D perhaps TRBD1 (6 bases). The CDR3 is 13 residues long. Trimming removed 2 bases at V and 9 bases at J, with 10 bases between. Germline V CDR1 and CDR2: KGHSH, LQKENI. The CDR3 bases are TGTGCCAGCTCACCATTCAGGGACAGGGAGCTGTTTTTT. It translates to CASSPFRDRELFF.

The gene calls are TRBV7-6 and TRBJ1-4, with D hard to call. CDR1 is SGHVS, CDR2 FNYEAQ, per germline. This CDR3 has 16 amino acids. Trimming took off 5 bases at V and 5 bases at J, with 18 bases between the two ends. For the CDR3, the DNA is TGTGCCAGCAGCGCACACGTTGGCAGTTTGAATGAAAAACTGTTTTTT. Its translation is CASSAHVGSLNEKLFF.

Of note for this clone: In the same sample, other DNA sequences code for this CDR3. J is TRBJ1-5 and V is TRBV19; 8 nucleotides match TRBD1. The V segment lost 6 bases and the J segment 6 bases; nucleotides outside the gene matches: 10. CDR3 size: 15 residues. The germline CDR1 and CDR2 sequences are LNHDA and SQIVND (reference sequence). In nucleotides, the CDR3 is TGTGCCAGTAGCCAGGGGGCCGGTGGGGGTCAGCCCCAGCATTTT. Amino acids: CASSQGAGGGQPQHF.

This clone was observed a handful of times. The chain couples TRBV30 to TRBJ1-2; maybe TRBD1 (5 bases). The germline V and J ends were trimmed by 8 bases and 8 bases, with 21 bases remaining between them. Germline CDR1 and CDR2: GTSNPN and SVGIG (reference sequence). The CDR3 consists of 13 residues. The CDR3 coding sequence is TGTGCCGGCACGACAGTCCCCGGGGGAGGCTACACCTTC. It is translated as CAGTTVPGGGYTF.

This clone occurred a few times. The DNA of the CDR3 is TGTGCCAGCAGCTTATCCGGGGGTCGGAACACTGAAGCTTTCTTT. Its protein product is CASSLSGGRNTEAFF. The chain employs TRBV5-8 and TRBJ1-1, with a possible D match to TRBD1 (5 bases). The CDR3 length is 15 residues. Per germline, CDR1 SGHTS and CDR2 YDEGEE. Trimming left V 2 bases short and J 1 base short, with 12 bases between.

The rearrangement uses TRBV11-2 and TRBJ1-4; D uncertain. Germline V gene sequence: CDR1 SGHAT, CDR2 FQNNGV. Trimming took 4 bases from V and 7 from J, leaving 16 bases between them. CDR3 length: 15 amino acids. The CDR3 is CASSSVKAGREKLFF. The CDR3, as DNA: TGTGCCAGCAGCTCCGTTAAGGCGGGTCGTGAAAAACTGTTTTTT.

The V gene is TRBV30, the J gene TRBJ1-6, with 7 positions matching TRBD1. Germline V gene sequence: CDR1 GTSNPN, CDR2 SVGIG (reference sequence). Losses at the gene ends were 1 base for V and 6 bases for J; bases not matched to a gene: 3. There are 14 residues in the CDR3. The CDR3 reads CAWSAGQPNSPLHF. For the CDR3, the DNA is TGTGCCTGGAGTGCGGGACAGCCTAATTCACCCCTCCACTTT.

The table lists this clone with a few counts. V usage is TRBV13 and J usage is TRBJ2-1; D perhaps matches TRBD2 (6 bases). Germline CDR1 PRHDT, CDR2 FYEKMQ (reference sequence). Trimming removed 0 bases at V and 1 base at J, with 10 bases between. This CDR3 spans 16 amino acids. The CDR3, as DNA: TGTGCCAGCAGCTTAGGGGCAGGGAGGTCCTACAATGAGCAGTTCTTC. This encodes CASSLGAGRSYNEQFF.

The chain links TRBV5-4 to TRBJ2-7, with TRBD1 matching over 9 bases. The trim removed 4 bases at V and 4 bases at J, leaving 9 bases unmatched. CDR3 size: 15 residues. Germline-derived CDR1 and CDR2 are SGHNT and YYREEE (reference sequence). The CDR3 DNA reads TGTGCCAGCAGCACTGGACAGGGGCCGCAATACGAGCAGTACTTC. Amino acids: CASSTGQGPQYEQYF.

The chain employs TRBV21-1 and TRBJ2-5; the table's D call, TRBD1, has no DNA check behind it. TRBV21-1 is assigned pseudogene status. This CDR3 contains 15 residues. The CDR3 DNA reads as TGTGCCAGCAGATTACAGGGGGTATCGAAAGAGACCCAGTACTTC. It encodes CASRLQGVSKETQYF.

This clone was seen once. The gene calls are TRBV7-9 and TRBJ1-1; the D gene is possibly TRBD1 (6 bases). V was trimmed by 6 bases and J by 1 base, leaving 21 bases between them. This CDR3 is 17 amino acids long. From germline, CDR1 is SEHNR and CDR2 FQNEAQ (reference sequence). CDR3 in DNA: TGTGCCAGCAGTCTAGTGGTGGGACAAGGGCCGAACACTGAAGCTTTCTTT. Protein sequence: CASSLVVGQGPNTEAFF.

In DNA form, the CDR3 reads TGTGCCAGCAGCTTGGGGGGGCTAGGTACTGAAGCTTTCTTT. Encoded protein: CASSLGGLGTEAFF. V is TRBV5-4 and J is TRBJ1-1; D is perhaps TRBD1 (6 bases). V shed 0 bases and J shed 5 bases, with 11 bases lying between them. The CDR3 is 14 residues long. Germline CDR1 is SGHNT and CDR2 is YYREEE (reference sequence). Drawing the rest from reference TRBV5-4 and TRBJ1-1, the complete variable domain is ETGVTQSPTHLIKTRGQQVTLRCSSQSGHNTVSWYQQALGQGPQFIFQYYREEENGRGNFPPRFSGLQFPNYSSELNVNALELDDSALYLCASSLGGLGTEAFFGQGTRLTVV.

The chain uses TRBV6-5 and TRBJ1-3, with 7 bases lining up with TRBD1. Trimming cost V 3 bases and J 4 bases; bases outside gene matches: 3. Germline CDR1 is MNHEY and CDR2 is SVGAGI. CDR3 length: 14 amino acids. CDR3 coding DNA: TGTGCCAGCAGTTATTTGACAGGGGGAAACACCATATATTTT. It is translated as CASSYLTGGNTIYF.

In nucleotides, the CDR3 is TGTGCCAGCAGTCGAGGACAGGGGTCCTACGAGCAGTACTTC. It codes for CASSRGQGSYEQYF. The rearrangement links TRBV2 to TRBJ2-7; 9 nucleotides match TRBD1. The CDR3 runs to 14 residues. Germline V CDR1 and CDR2: SNHLY, FYNNEI. The J segment lost 1 base and the V segment lost 5 bases, leaving 3 bases of the junction unmatched.

A few counts support this clone. The chain uses TRBV15 and TRBJ1-2; D is undetermined. Germline V CDR1 and CDR2: LNHNV, YYDKDF (reference sequence). Trimming removed 1 base from V and 1 base from J, with 7 bases in between. The CDR3 contains 14 residues. The CDR3 protein is CATSRGHSNYGYTF. In nucleotides, the CDR3 is TGTGCCACCAGCAGAGGTCACAGTAACTATGGCTACACCTTC.

The chain links TRBV30 to TRBJ2-7; 8 nucleotides line up with TRBD2. The V segment lost 2 bases and the J segment 5 bases; nucleotides outside the gene matches: 5. The CDR3 runs 13 residues. The germline V gene encodes CDR1 GTSNPN and CDR2 SVGIG (reference sequence). For the CDR3, the DNA is TGTGCCTGGAGTTTGTGGACTAGCAACGAGCAGTACTTC. It encodes CAWSLWTSNEQYF.

The rearrangement uses TRBV27 and TRBJ2-1; TRBD2 is a possible D gene (7 bases). The V gene lost 4 bases and the J gene lost 5 bases, with 15 bases spanning the gap. The CDR3 totals 15 residues. Germline V lookup: CDR1 MNHEY, CDR2 SMNVEV (reference sequence). DNA for the CDR3: TGTGCCAGCAGTTACGAGGGGGGGCCGGACAATGAGCAGTTCTTC. Residues: CASSYEGGPDNEQFF.

The genes are TRBV2 and TRBJ1-1; 9 bases line up with TRBD1. The CDR3 runs 15 residues. CDR1 SNHLY and CDR2 FYNNEI come from the germline V gene. After removal of 5 bases from V and 1 base from J, the junction contained 5 bases not matched to a gene. The CDR3 reads CASSSMGQGNTEAFF. CDR3 in DNA: TGTGCCAGCAGTTCCATGGGACAGGGGAACACTGAAGCTTTCTTT.

The rearrangement joins TRBV25-1 to TRBJ2-7; a weak D match, TRBD2 (7 bases). V lost 5 bases to trimming and J lost 4 bases, with 27 bases between them. Germline CDR1 reads MGHDK; CDR2 reads SYGVNS. The CDR3 totals 18 residues. CDR3 sequence reads: CASSPGGNLGQRHYEQYF. The CDR3 region has the DNA TGTGCCAGCAGTCCCGGGGGGAACCTTGGACAGAGACATTACGAGCAGTACTTC.

The V and J genes are TRBV11-2 and TRBJ2-3; TRBD2 matches at 7 bases. The germline CDR1 and CDR2 sequences are SGHAT and FQNNGV. J gave up 5 bases and V 1 base, and 9 bases lay outside the gene matches. The CDR3 is 16 residues long. The chain's CDR3 is CASSLVVGGRGDTQYF. CDR3 DNA sequence: TGTGCCAGCAGCTTAGTCGTGGGAGGGCGCGGAGATACGCAGTATTTT. The full variable domain, completed using reference TRBV11-2 and TRBJ2-3, is EAGVAQSPRYKIIEKRQSVAFWCNPISGHATLYWYQQILGQGPKLLIQFQNNGVVDDSQLPKDRFSAERLKGVDSTLKIQPAKLEDSAVYLCASSLVVGGRGDTQYFGPGTRLTVL.

The rearrangement uses TRBV10-3 and TRBJ1-1; perhaps TRBD1 as D (5 bases). The V end was cut by 5 bases, the J end by 0 bases, with 13 bases between. Germline CDR1 reads ENHRY; CDR2 reads SYGVKD. The CDR3 consists of 15 residues. The CDR3 sequence is CAISSGRGMNTEAFF. The CDR3 bases are TGTGCCATCAGTTCGGGGCGCGGGATGAACACTGAAGCTTTCTTT.

The chain joins TRBV25-1 to TRBJ1-1; TRBD1 might be the D (5 bases). In germline, CDR1 is MGHDK, CDR2 SYGVNS. Trimming stripped 4 bases from V and 3 bases from J, with 15 bases between. This CDR3 has 15 amino acids. CDR3 sequence: CASSVRRTGDTEAFF. As DNA, the CDR3 is TGTGCCAGCAGTGTAAGGAGAACGGGGGACACTGAAGCTTTCTTT.

This clone was counted once. The J gene is TRBJ2-2, the V gene TRBV29-1, with D tentatively TRBD2 (6 bases). Germline CDR1 SQVTM, CDR2 ANQGSEA. CDR3 length: 13 residues. V was shortened by 5 bases and J by 2 bases, with 9 bases between the two germline ends. CDR3 residues: CSVPGLNTGELFF. For the CDR3, the DNA is TGCAGCGTTCCGGGACTTAACACCGGGGAGCTGTTTTTT.

The chain couples TRBV7-9 to TRBJ1-5; D perhaps matches TRBD1 (5 bases). The CDR3 has 15 residues. Trimming pared 2 bases from V and 5 bases from J, leaving 13 bases between. Germline loops: CDR1 SEHNR, CDR2 FQNEAQ (reference sequence). Here the CDR3 DNA reads TGTGCCAGCAGCTTAAGCGCGGGGGGGTATCAGCCCCAGCATTTT. It specifies CASSLSAGGYQPQHF. The variable domain in full, completed from reference TRBV7-9 and TRBJ1-5, reads DTGVSQNPRHKITKRGQNVTFRCDPISEHNRLYWYRQTLGQGPEFLTYFQNEAQLEKSRLLSDRFSAERPKGSFSTLEIQRTEQGDSAMYLCASSLSAGGYQPQHFGDGTRLSIL.

The chain links TRBV7-9 to TRBJ2-1; 7 positions match TRBD1. Losses at the gene ends were 5 bases for V and 3 bases for J; bases not matched to a gene: 7. CDR1 is SEHNR and CDR2 is FQNEAQ in the germline V gene (reference sequence). The CDR3 spans 15 residues. The CDR3 region is CASSRDSLYYNEQFF. Here the CDR3 DNA reads TGTGCCAGCAGCAGGGACAGCTTATACTACAATGAGCAGTTCTTC.